The T cell receptor beta chain under discussion was sequenced for a study of early T cells in non-severe SARS-CoV-2 infection. In TCRdb, the 5' RACE reads were re-called with MiXCR into one record per CDR3 protein. The table lists fewer than 95,000 distinct CDR3 sequences, approximately 16% of them singletons. The V end lost 10 bases, the J end lost 2 bases, and 14 bases lay between the germline ends. The CDR3 consists of 13 residues. Germline V gene lookup returns CDR1 ENHRY and CDR2 SYGVKD. The origin of this receptor is an adult who was a healthcare worker with PCR-confirmed SARS-CoV-2 infection or an uninfected control (not recorded which). This chain connects TRBV10-3 to TRBJ1-1; D possibly corresponds to TRBD1 (6 bases). Here the sequenced sample was whole blood, taken at baseline. This CDR3 reads CATTGHTNTEAFF. Here the CDR3 DNA reads TGTGCCACCACGGGACACACTAACACTGAAGCTTTCTTT.